This T cell receptor beta chain derives from a study of type 1 regulatory T cells. Study summary: This in vitro CD4 product, T-allo10, is enriched for Tr1 cells and alloantigen-specific. Study results and limitations: Compared with non-type 1 regulatory T cells, type 1 regulatory T cells showed a more restricted TCR repertoire.

From the reads, TCRdb called clonotypes with MiXCR, one entry per CDR3 protein. The profile shows more than 50,000 distinct CDR3 sequences, over 50% of them singletons. As concerns this clonotype: Its antigen is still unknown.

From germline, CDR1 is MGHRA and CDR2 YSYEKL. V lost 1 base, J lost 10 bases, and 20 bases lay in between. The CDR3 length is 16 residues. V and J are TRBV4-1 and TRBJ2-1; a possible D gene is TRBD2 (6 bases). The source is a human donor in good health. Sequencing was done on a sample of cultured non-Tr1 T cells, either the whole culture or a sorted T cell fraction (not recorded which). CDR3 DNA sequence: TGCGCCAGCAGCCAAGGTCCAGGGTGGGGGGAGGACGAGCAGTTCTTC. Its translation: CASSQGPGWGEDEQFF.